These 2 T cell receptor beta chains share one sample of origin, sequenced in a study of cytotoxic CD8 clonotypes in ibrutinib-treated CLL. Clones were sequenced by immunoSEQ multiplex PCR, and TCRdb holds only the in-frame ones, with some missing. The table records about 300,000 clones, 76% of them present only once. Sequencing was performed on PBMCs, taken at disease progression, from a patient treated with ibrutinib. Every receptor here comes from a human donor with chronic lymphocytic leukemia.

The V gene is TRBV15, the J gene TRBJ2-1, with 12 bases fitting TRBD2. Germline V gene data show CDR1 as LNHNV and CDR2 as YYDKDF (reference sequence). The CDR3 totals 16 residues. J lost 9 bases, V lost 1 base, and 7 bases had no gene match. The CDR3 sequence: CATSRGGLAGGSEQFF. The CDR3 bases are TGTGCCACCAGCAGAGGAGGGCTAGCGGGAGGGAGTGAGCAGTTCTTC.

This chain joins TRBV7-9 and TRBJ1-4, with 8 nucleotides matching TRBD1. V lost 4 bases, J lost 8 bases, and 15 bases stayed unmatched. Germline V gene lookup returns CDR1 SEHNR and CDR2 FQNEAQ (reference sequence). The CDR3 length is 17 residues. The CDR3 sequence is CASSSPGLTGDLEKLFF. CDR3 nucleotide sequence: TGTGCCAGCAGCTCCCCTGGCTTGACAGGGGATTTGGAAAAACTGTTTTTT. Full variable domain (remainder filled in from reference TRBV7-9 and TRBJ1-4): DTGVSQNPRHKITKRGQNVTFRCDPISEHNRLYWYRQTLGQGPEFLTYFQNEAQLEKSRLLSDRFSAERPKGSFSTLEIQRTEQGDSAMYLCASSSPGLTGDLEKLFFGSGTQLSVL.